The source of this TCR beta chain is a study of blood T cell repertoires in COVID-19. Study details: Sources were T cells, B-cell-depleted T cells, or PBMCs; the material itself was cDNA or gDNA.

Comment on this clone: Other DNA sequences in this specimen translate into the identical CDR3.

The cohort comprised adults aged roughly 18 to 95 years residing in approximately 25 US areas. Cohort placement rested on clinical history that participants reported themselves. In the authors' methods: Nucleated cell counts were estimated from reference gene primer amplification. Sequencing was performed with immunoSEQ multiplex PCR; in TCRdb, only in-frame clones are kept and a portion is missing. V, J and clone size derive from that table, while D and trimming were established from the DNA sequence. The repertoire holds around 430,000 clones, with around 87% as singletons. J was trimmed by 0 bases and V by 4 bases; bases with no gene match: 6. Germline V gene data show CDR1 as SGHRS and CDR2 as YFSETQ. The CDR3 contains 16 residues.

This TCR derives from a woman between 50 and 59 years old who had recovered from COVID-19. Material: PBMCs or T cells enriched from blood (not recorded which). The chain recombines TRBV5-1 with TRBJ1-4; 7 nucleotides align to TRBD1. The CDR3 coding sequence is TGCGCCAGCAGCCCGGGGACAGCTGCAACTAATGAAAAACTGTTTTTT. Translated, it gives CASSPGTAATNEKLFF.